The following is a TCR beta chain sequence with its context. Its antigen specificity is not known. Within one base of it there is no much larger clone, and no base qualities were kept. The cohort consisted of some 670 healthy bone marrow donors. At the time of sampling, every cohort member was nominally healthy, though immune exposures that went unrecorded were likely present. The donor tested CMV seronegative, placing the donor among the 350 or so seronegative members of the cohort. Each donor provided a peripheral blood sample, and peripheral blood mononuclear cells were used for TCR beta sequencing. The Qiagen DNeasy Blood Extraction Kit was used to extract genomic DNA from the blood cell samples. This entry is derived from a study of cytomegalovirus exposure and HLA in healthy donors (dated by TCRdb to 2017 to 2019). For context, the study as a whole: An earlier analysis of about 530 of the donors reported around 280 Gb of sequence data and 100 million to 120 million unique TCR beta sequences obtained from about 170 million T cells. Around 320 gigabases of sequencing data and tens of millions of unique TCR sequences were included in an early release covering several hundred HLA-typed donors. The genetic ancestry cluster associated with self-reported Caucasian donors included 80% to 90% of the 398 genotyped donors. The study aimed to test whether signatures of past pathogen exposure could be identified by cataloging public T cell receptors. The study profiled the T cell repertoires of 500 to 800 subjects by immunosequencing and related them to cytomegalovirus serostatus. Besides the first cohort of roughly 640 subjects, a separate validation cohort made up of over 100 different subjects was used. High-throughput TCR immunosequencing, statistical association of individual TCRs with disease status, and machine learning were combined to predict cytomegalovirus infection status. A later analysis re-analyzed previously published TCR beta repertoires from about 600 donors and added high-resolution HLA genotyping to study TCR occurrence patterns. The later analysis used no new phenotypic data to find candidate immune exposures, relying instead on TCR beta sequences and their occurrence across donors. An earlier analysis of 587 of the donors used high-throughput TCR beta sequencing to judge whether each TCR beta V gene segment behaved as functional or pseudogenic. Donor age, sex, ethnicity and CMV serostatus were collected together with the repertoire data. Genome-wide SNP genotypes for about 55% of the 666 donors were used in a later genetic analysis, which treated that subset as a discovery cohort. All discovery cohort repertoires had been generated on a single sequencing platform. Both class I and class II loci were covered by HLA typing, at four-digit resolution. Typing coverage differed by locus: A, B, C, DRB1 and DQB1 were typed in about 620-640 donors, DQA1 in 522, DPA1 in 600 to 610, and DPB1 in roughly 470. Four or five DR-DQ haplotypes were handled as single units for association and clustering, since linkage in the cohort was strong. On average, 235,054 unique TCR beta nucleotide sequences were sequenced per donor among a few hundred genotyped donors of the cohort, with 15% to 20% of those sequences being non-productive.

Receptor libraries were prepared by the immunoSEQ multiplex PCR assay. For the multiplex PCR, a mixture combining 60 forward primers for TCR Vbeta segments and 13 reverse primers for TCR Jbeta segments was used. The CDR3 region of rearranged TCR beta genes was amplified from genomic DNA with a multiplex PCR assay. The Illumina HiSeq System was used to sequence the amplified TCR beta libraries as 87-base-pair reads. Concerning the study's data processing: Across the 666 repertoires, a later analysis counted approximately 75 million unique TCR beta chains, 9.5 million to 12 million of which were shared by at least two donors. To remove PCR and sequencing errors, raw reads were error-corrected and collapsed into unique sequences using a nearest-neighbor algorithm that merged closely related sequences. To assign V, D and J gene segments, CDR3 sequences were aligned to IMGT reference sequences. For a sequence to be retained, a match of at least six nucleotides to both a V gene segment and a J gene segment was required. Rearrangements were classified as productive when the CDR3 lacked stop codons and remained in frame with V and J, and all other rearrangements were classified as non-productive. CDR3 was defined by IMGT convention, running from the second conserved V-encoded cysteine to the conserved J-encoded phenylalanine. Sequences without an unambiguous match to a single V gene segment were excluded from the earlier analysis of 450 to 650 of the donors. In an earlier analysis of 587 of the donors, a V segment was called functional when productive rearrangements were above 56.7%, and segregating when the standard deviation between donors exceeded 5%. A statistical classification framework was built for diagnosing cytomegalovirus status from the catalog of TCR beta chain sequences. In a later analysis, V and J genes were assigned by comparing TCR nucleotide sequences against IMGT/GENE-DB human TR gene sequences. In a later analysis, CDR3 sequences and most-parsimonious VDJ recombination scenarios were assigned using the TCRdist pipeline. In a later analysis, every TCR beta chain was defined by the combination of its CDR3 amino acid sequence and its V-gene family, and reads without a unique V-gene family were dropped. As a way to deal with suspected cross-contamination and a sequencing artifact, a later analysis dropped 640 or so nucleotide sequences that were highly shared and had low generation probability. In a later analysis, a clonal expansion index was calculated for each public chain from normalized within-repertoire ranks of inferred template counts. Generation probabilities in a later analysis came from a VDJ recombination model fitted to out-of-frame rearrangements, and those results were checked against IGoR. In a later analysis, hypergeometric tests were used to score TCR-TCR, TCR-HLA and TCR-CMV co-occurrence, with a repertoire-size bias correction applied to TCR pairs. To estimate false discovery rates, a later analysis permuted the HLA or CMV assignments 20 times. A later analysis grouped co-occurring TCRs with DBSCAN, adding TCRdist sequence similarity when clustering within HLA-allele-positive subsets. For co-occurrence clustering, repertoires with fewer than 30,000 or more than 120,000 public chains were excluded, along with five repertoires with anomalous nucleotide sharing. As stored in TCRdb, this immuneACCESS dataset retains in-frame rearrangements with V and J assigned. A fraction of the clones does not appear; measured against another copy, unresolved V genes explain less than half of the discrepancy, and the remainder lacks a known reason. V and J calls and clone size are as listed in that table; D and trimming were resolved from the DNA. The sample table records more than 150,000 clones; approximately 78% of these occur just once. The top ten constitute about 0.78% of the sample.

V ends up 5 bases short and J 2 bases short, with an unmatched junction base count of 2. Its CDR3 holds 14 amino acids, cysteine through phenylalanine. Solely the CDR3 DNA is kept, with 42 bases framed from the first base. As encoded in the germline V gene, CDR1 is SGHTA while CDR2 is FQGTGA. The full study reports these points: Assigning TCR associations to individual alleles was difficult when HLA alleles, especially DR and DQ, strongly co-occurred. Some IMGT-functional V segments, including TRBV6-2 and TRBV6-3, could not be distinguished by the 87-base-pair reads and were therefore excluded. Across donors, most TCR sequences were observed very rarely, whereas some public TCRs were present in many individuals. According to the authors, the approach could potentially be generalized to other disease states and immunological phenotypes. A further reported finding was that TCR beta sequences accurately predicted the HLA-A and HLA-B alleles for most subjects in the first cohort. Most CMV-associated TCR beta chains appeared to be HLA-restricted in a later analysis, and the HLA associations seemed to be driven largely by CMV exposure. In a later analysis, TCR association rates were found to vary across HLA loci, with the most associated TCRs seen for DRB1 alleles and the fewest for HLA-C alleles. Linkage disequilibrium might explain the correlated functional status among segregating V segments, but an unknown experimental factor could not be excluded. The only immune exposure information available for the cohort was CMV serostatus. In a later analysis, 16,951 TCR beta sequences were associated with specific HLA alleles at a false discovery rate of 0.05. Because counts were too low, more than 15 rarely observed V segments, including chromosome 9 orphons, were left out of the earlier analysis of about 620 of the donors. Compared with the roughly 600-donor mean, donors in an Asian-associated ancestry cluster had fewer N-insertions in productive TCRs, according to a later genetic analysis. A later analysis reported that several top co-occurrence clusters appeared linked to parvovirus B19, influenza, CMV and Epstein-Barr virus. In an earlier analysis of around 600 of the donors, most TCR beta V segments appeared in productive rearrangements about 87% or about 30% of the time, broadly matching IMGT annotations. The cohort was sequenced for TCR beta chains only, and without alpha or paired-chain data the features that could be detected were limited. Because some donors lacked HLA typing at each locus, the association tests relied only on the typed subset. In the study, roughly 160 TCR beta chains were listed as associated with cytomegalovirus. In a later analysis, HLA-associated TCR beta chains were found to be more clonally expanded and to have lower generation probabilities than equally common non-associated chains. The sequencing pipeline was judged likely to have produced a cluster of highly shared sequence variants as a technical artifact. In a later genetic analysis, a missense DCLRE1C variant was associated with V-gene and J-gene trimming of TCR beta chains, and the association was replicated in an independent cohort. Presence/absence analyses assumed roughly uniform sequencing depth across donors, an assumption that may not hold. The classifier was reported to diagnose cytomegalovirus status with high specificity and sensitivity in both the original and validation cohorts. A few of the identified cytomegalovirus-associated TCR beta chains were confirmed in vitro to be specific for cytomegalovirus antigens.

The origin of this receptor is a woman aged 18-35 years in good health and CMV-seronegative. The sequence is built from TRBV7-3 and TRBJ2-2; the junction holds 7 bases that match TRBD1. The sequenced sample consisted of PBMCs. Here is the DNA: TGTGCCAGCAGCCGGGACAGAAACACCGGGGAGCTGTTTTTT. This gives the protein CASSRDRNTGELFF.